This is a list of T cell receptor beta chains from one sample in a study of T-cell memory formation after mild COVID-19. In TCRdb, the 5' RACE reads were re-called with MiXCR into one record per CDR3 protein. The sample carries approximately 390,000 distinct CDR3 sequences, around a sixth recorded once. Sequenced sample: PBMCs or a T cell subset sorted from them (not recorded which). These receptor sequences come from a man aged 18 to 30 who had mild COVID-19 (a few samples of this study predate the infection). Cell type and time point are not known. The CDR3 runs from the conserved cysteine through the conserved F or W. A D gene is named only where the DNA matches it firmly. Part of the rows lack a size; the others show once, few, many or a class for expanded clones.

j_gene: TRBJ1-1
d_gene: .
v_gene: TRBV4-3
abundance: .
len: 13
CDR3nt: TGCGCCAGCTGCGCGCGGGGGGGCACTGAAGCTTTCTTT
CDR3aa: CASCARGGTEAFF

j_gene: TRBJ2-3
d_gene: .
v_gene: TRBV6-2/TRBV6-3
abundance: few
len: 16
CDR3nt: TGTGCCAGCAGTTACGATGGCGCCGGTAGCACAGATACGCAGTATTTT
CDR3aa: CASSYDGAGSTDTQYF

j_gene: TRBJ2-3
d_gene: .
v_gene: TRBV6-1
abundance: few
len: 15
CDR3nt: TGTGCCAGCAGTGACCCGGGACGGTACACAGATACGCAGTATTTT
CDR3aa: CASSDPGRYTDTQYF

j_gene: TRBJ1-2
d_gene: .
v_gene: TRBV4-3
abundance: .
len: 13
CDR3nt: TGCGCCAGCAGCCAAGACCTCCTTGGCGGCTACACCTTC
CDR3aa: CASSQDLLGGYTF

j_gene: TRBJ2-2
d_gene: .
v_gene: TRBV4-1
abundance: .
len: 17
CDR3nt: TGCGCCAGCAGCCGCTCGTGGGGCGGGTCGGACACCGGGGAGCTGTTTTTT
CDR3aa: CASSRSWGGSDTGELFF

j_gene: TRBJ1-2
d_gene: TRBD1
v_gene: TRBV11-2
abundance: .
len: 15
CDR3nt: TGTGCCAGCAGCACCCGGACAGGAGTACACTATGGCTACACCTTC
CDR3aa: CASSTRTGVHYGYTF

j_gene: TRBJ2-7
d_gene: .
v_gene: TRBV12-3/TRBV12-4
abundance: few
len: 14
CDR3nt: TGTGCCAGCATGTCCCAGACGGGGTCCTACGAGCAGTACTTC
CDR3aa: CASMSQTGSYEQYF

j_gene: TRBJ2-3
d_gene: .
v_gene: TRBV20-1
abundance: .
len: 14
CDR3nt: TGCAGTGCTGGACCCCGGACAGAAGAAGATACGCAGTATTTT
CDR3aa: CSAGPRTEEDTQYF

j_gene: TRBJ2-2
d_gene: TRBD1
v_gene: TRBV5-1
abundance: few
len: 13
CDR3nt: TGCGCCAGCAGGACAGGGTTAACCGGGGAGCTGTTTTTT
CDR3aa: CASRTGLTGELFF

j_gene: TRBJ2-5
d_gene: .
v_gene: TRBV7-7
abundance: .
len: 15
CDR3nt: TGTGCTAGCAGCTTAGGTGGGGACCCCCAAGAGACCCAGTACTTC
CDR3aa: CASSLGGDPQETQYF

j_gene: TRBJ2-5
d_gene: TRBD2
v_gene: TRBV4-3
abundance: .
len: 15
CDR3nt: TGCGCCAGCAGCCAAGGCGCGGGGGACCAAGAGACCCAGTACTTC
CDR3aa: CASSQGAGDQETQYF

j_gene: TRBJ1-6
d_gene: .
v_gene: TRBV7-2
abundance: few
len: 14
CDR3nt: TGTGCCAGCAGCTTCGCCCAGGGTAATTCACCCCTCCACTTT
CDR3aa: CASSFAQGNSPLHF

j_gene: TRBJ2-3
d_gene: .
v_gene: TRBV5-1
abundance: .
len: 15
CDR3nt: TGCGCCAGCGCTGCGGGGTCTTCTAGCACAGATACGCAGTATTTT
CDR3aa: CASAAGSSSTDTQYF

j_gene: TRBJ2-2
d_gene: .
v_gene: TRBV6-5
abundance: .
len: 15
CDR3nt: TGTGCCAGCAGTTCCGGCCAATTGCTCACCGGGGAGCTGTTTTTT
CDR3aa: CASSSGQLLTGELFF

j_gene: TRBJ2-2
d_gene: .
v_gene: TRBV4-1
abundance: .
len: 15
CDR3nt: TGCGCCAGCAGTTCGCAGGGTGCCGGCACCGGGGAGCTGTTTTTT
CDR3aa: CASSSQGAGTGELFF

j_gene: TRBJ2-4
d_gene: TRBD1
v_gene: TRBV28
abundance: few
len: 14
CDR3nt: TGTGCCAGCAGTTTATTCCAGGGGGTAAACATTCAGTACTTC
CDR3aa: CASSLFQGVNIQYF

j_gene: TRBJ1-1
d_gene: .
v_gene: TRBV7-5
abundance: .
len: 18
CDR3nt: .
CDR3aa: CISVPEASPHGVPVEAFF

j_gene: TRBJ2-1
d_gene: .
v_gene: TRBV5-1
abundance: few
len: 16
CDR3nt: TGCGCCAGCACCCGATTATTGGCAGGAACCTACAATGAGCAGTTCTTC
CDR3aa: CASTRLLAGTYNEQFF

j_gene: TRBJ2-2
d_gene: .
v_gene: TRBV12-3/TRBV12-4
abundance: .
len: 12
CDR3nt: TGTGCCAGCAGTTATTCCGCCGGGGAGCTGTTTTTT
CDR3aa: CASSYSAGELFF

j_gene: TRBJ2-7
d_gene: TRBD1
v_gene: TRBV7-2
abundance: .
len: 15
CDR3nt: TGTGCCAGCAGCTGGGGGACAGGGAGTCACTACGAGCAGTACTTC
CDR3aa: CASSWGTGSHYEQYF

j_gene: TRBJ1-1
d_gene: .
v_gene: TRBV7-9
abundance: .
len: 13
CDR3nt: TGTGCCAGCGATTGGGGCAGGGCCACTGAAGCTTTCTTT
CDR3aa: CASDWGRATEAFF

j_gene: TRBJ1-3
d_gene: TRBD1
v_gene: TRBV12-3/TRBV12-4
abundance: .
len: 15
CDR3nt: TGTGCCAGCAGTCCATGGACAGGGGCCGGAAACACCATATATTTT
CDR3aa: CASSPWTGAGNTIYF

j_gene: TRBJ2-2
d_gene: .
v_gene: TRBV7-9
abundance: .
len: 12
CDR3nt: TGTGCCAGCAATGAGAACACCGGGGAGCTGTTTTTT
CDR3aa: CASNENTGELFF

j_gene: TRBJ1-4
d_gene: TRBD1
v_gene: TRBV11-2
abundance: many
len: 14
CDR3nt: TGTGCCAGCAGCTGGGGACAGGGGGCGGAAAAACTGTTTTTT
CDR3aa: CASSWGQGAEKLFF

j_gene: TRBJ2-3
d_gene: TRBD2
v_gene: TRBV5-6
abundance: .
len: 15
CDR3nt: TGTGCCAGCAGCCAGGGACTAGCGGAGACAGATACGCAGTATTTT
CDR3aa: CASSQGLAETDTQYF

j_gene: TRBJ1-6
d_gene: .
v_gene: TRBV12-3/TRBV12-4
abundance: .
len: 14
CDR3nt: TGTGCCAGCAGTTCCAACAGGGTTCACTCACCCCTCCACTTT
CDR3aa: CASSSNRVHSPLHF

j_gene: TRBJ2-3
d_gene: .
v_gene: TRBV6-4
abundance: .
len: 13
CDR3nt: TGTGCCAGCAGTGACAAATGGATGGATACGCAGTATTTT
CDR3aa: CASSDKWMDTQYF

j_gene: TRBJ2-7
d_gene: .
v_gene: TRBV12-3/TRBV12-4
abundance: many
len: 13
CDR3nt: TGTGCCAGCACCCTCGGGGGTCGTTCCGAGCAGTACTTC
CDR3aa: CASTLGGRSEQYF

j_gene: TRBJ2-7
d_gene: TRBD1
v_gene: TRBV3-1
abundance: .
len: 14
CDR3nt: TGTGCCAGCAGCCGGGACAGTGGGCGCCGAGAGCAGTACTTC
CDR3aa: CASSRDSGRREQYF